Listed below are T cell receptor beta chains from one sample, sequenced in a study of vaccination and CD4 T cells after COVID-19. No antigen has been identified for these receptors. TCRdb fed the PCR reads into MiXCR, producing one record per CDR3 protein. The repertoire has about 12,000 distinct CDR3 sequences, roughly two thirds of them found once; the top ten carry 11%. Sequences were obtained from CD4+ T cells from blood, cultured in vitro. The receptor set was obtained from a human donor who had recovered from COVID-19. Both conserved end residues are part of each CDR3. A D gene is named only where the DNA matches it firmly. The listing skips clone size in some rows; elsewhere it reads once, few, many or a size class.

CDR3 protein: CASSLGGGLTDTQYF; CDR3 DNA: TGTGCCAGCAGCCTCGGGGGGGGTCTCACAGATACGCAGTATTTT; clone size: NA; J gene: TRBJ2-3; V gene: TRBV7-3; D gene: TRBD2
CDR3 protein: CSARGGGSGRAGEQYF; CDR3 DNA: TGCAGTGCTAGAGGCGGGGGTAGCGGGAGGGCCGGGGAGCAGTACTTC; clone size: NA; J gene: TRBJ2-7; V gene: TRBV20-1; D gene: TRBD2
CDR3 protein: CASTSQGLHQPQHF; CDR3 DNA: TGTGCCAGCACCTCACAGGGTTTGCATCAGCCCCAGCATTTT; clone size: NA; J gene: TRBJ1-5; V gene: TRBV6-1; D gene: NA
CDR3 protein: CASSYSTTGVYNSPLHF; CDR3 DNA: TGTGCCAGCAGTTACTCGACCACAGGGGTCTACAATTCACCCCTCCACTTT; clone size: NA; J gene: TRBJ1-6; V gene: TRBV6-5; D gene: TRBD1
CDR3 protein: CASSPARGAETQYF; CDR3 DNA: TGTGCCAGCTCACCGGCGAGGGGCGCCGAGACCCAGTACTTC; clone size: NA; J gene: TRBJ2-5; V gene: TRBV18; D gene: NA
CDR3 protein: CATSRDYRVGYTF; CDR3 DNA: TGTGCCACCAGCAGAGATTATAGGGTTGGCTACACCTTC; clone size: NA; J gene: TRBJ1-2; V gene: TRBV15; D gene: NA
CDR3 protein: CASSLDRGLEQFF; CDR3 DNA: TGTGCCAGCAGCTTAGATCGGGGCCTCGAGCAGTTCTTC; clone size: NA; J gene: TRBJ2-1; V gene: TRBV11-2; D gene: NA
CDR3 protein: CASSAGTSANEQFF; CDR3 DNA: TGTGCCAGCAGTGCAGGGACTAGCGCCAATGAGCAGTTCTTC; clone size: NA; J gene: TRBJ2-1; V gene: TRBV6-1; D gene: TRBD2
CDR3 protein: CASSDGTLSNQPQHF; CDR3 DNA: TGTGCCAGCAGTGACGGGACACTAAGCAATCAGCCCCAGCATTTT; clone size: NA; J gene: TRBJ1-5; V gene: TRBV2; D gene: NA
CDR3 protein: CASSSRGREAFF; CDR3 DNA: TGTGCCAGCAGTTCCAGGGGGCGGGAAGCTTTCTTT; clone size: NA; J gene: TRBJ1-1; V gene: TRBV27; D gene: TRBD1
CDR3 protein: CASRGTSGGPETQYF; CDR3 DNA: TGTGCCAGCAGGGGGACTAGCGGGGGCCCAGAGACCCAGTACTTC; clone size: NA; J gene: TRBJ2-5; V gene: TRBV2; D gene: TRBD2
CDR3 protein: CSARDPTTGASTEAFF; CDR3 DNA: TGCAGTGCTAGGGACCCGACGACCGGAGCAAGCACTGAAGCTTTCTTT; clone size: few; J gene: TRBJ1-1; V gene: TRBV20-1; D gene: NA
CDR3 protein: CASSLAQGGTGELFF; CDR3 DNA: TGTGCCAGCAGCTTGGCACAGGGTGGTACCGGGGAGCTGTTTTTT; clone size: few; J gene: TRBJ2-2; V gene: TRBV5-4; D gene: NA
CDR3 protein: CASSKAGDVQYF; CDR3 DNA: TGTGCCAGCAGCAAGGCAGGCGACGTCCAGTACTTC; clone size: NA; J gene: TRBJ2-5; V gene: TRBV4-2; D gene: NA
CDR3 protein: CASSPRRNYGYTF; CDR3 DNA: TGTGCCAGCAGTCCCAGGCGAAACTATGGCTACACCTTC; clone size: NA; J gene: TRBJ1-2; V gene: TRBV6-1; D gene: NA
CDR3 protein: CASNLGTGKLFF; CDR3 DNA: TGTGCCAGCAATCTCGGTACCGGAAAACTGTTTTTT; clone size: NA; J gene: TRBJ1-4; V gene: TRBV2; D gene: NA
CDR3 protein: CASSEDPLYGYTF; CDR3 DNA: TGTGCCAGCAGTGAAGATCCCCTCTATGGCTACACCTTC; clone size: NA; J gene: TRBJ1-2; V gene: TRBV25-1; D gene: NA
CDR3 protein: CASSQVPGSPGYTF; CDR3 DNA: TGCGCCAGCAGCCAAGTTCCAGGCTCCCCTGGCTACACCTTC; clone size: NA; J gene: TRBJ1-2; V gene: TRBV4-3; D gene: NA
CDR3 protein: CASSTDPGGVGGNTEAFF; CDR3 DNA: TGTGCCAGTAGTACCGACCCCGGGGGCGTTGGGGGTAACACTGAAGCTTTCTTT; clone size: NA; J gene: TRBJ1-1; V gene: TRBV19; D gene: NA
CDR3 protein: CASSPGGSHADTQYF; CDR3 DNA: TGTGCCAGCAGCCCCGGCGGCAGTCACGCGGATACGCAGTATTTT; clone size: NA; J gene: TRBJ2-3; V gene: TRBV27; D gene: NA
CDR3 protein: CASSGDRGNQPQHF; CDR3 DNA: TGTGCCAGCAGCGGGGACAGGGGAAATCAGCCCCAGCATTTT; clone size: few; J gene: TRBJ1-5; V gene: TRBV7-2; D gene: TRBD1
CDR3 protein: CASSRGVETQYF; CDR3 DNA: TGTGCCAGCAGTCGGGGGGTAGAGACCCAGTACTTC; clone size: NA; J gene: TRBJ2-5; V gene: TRBV28; D gene: TRBD2
CDR3 protein: CASSYAGNEQYF; CDR3 DNA: TGTGCCAGCAGTTATGCGGGGAACGAGCAGTACTTC; clone size: once; J gene: TRBJ2-7; V gene: TRBV6-2/TRBV6-3; D gene: NA
CDR3 protein: CASSKGQTNYGYTF; CDR3 DNA: TGTGCCAGCAGCAAGGGACAGACGAACTATGGCTACACCTTC; clone size: NA; J gene: TRBJ1-2; V gene: TRBV11-3; D gene: TRBD1
CDR3 protein: CATSDPLAGLNRDTQYF; CDR3 DNA: TGTGCCACCAGTGATCCCCTAGCGGGACTCAACCGGGATACGCAGTATTTT; clone size: few; J gene: TRBJ2-3; V gene: TRBV24-1; D gene: TRBD2
CDR3 protein: CASSMRRASGSYEQYF; CDR3 DNA: TGTGCCAGCAGTATGAGGAGGGCTAGCGGGAGCTACGAGCAGTACTTC; clone size: NA; J gene: TRBJ2-7; V gene: TRBV7-2; D gene: TRBD2
CDR3 protein: CSAPTGTEAFF; CDR3 DNA: TGCAGTGCCCCCACAGGCACTGAAGCTTTCTTT; clone size: NA; J gene: TRBJ1-1; V gene: TRBV20-1; D gene: NA
CDR3 protein: CASTPTGRSGNTIYF; CDR3 DNA: TGTGCCAGCACCCCGACAGGGCGATCTGGAAACACCATATATTTT; clone size: NA; J gene: TRBJ1-3; V gene: TRBV6-1; D gene: TRBD1
CDR3 protein: CATSDVDRAEEPSYEQYF; CDR3 DNA: TGTGCCACCAGTGATGTCGACAGGGCTGAGGAACCCTCATACGAGCAGTACTTC; clone size: NA; J gene: TRBJ2-7; V gene: TRBV24-1; D gene: TRBD1
CDR3 protein: CSVRSDTQYF; CDR3 DNA: TGCAGTGTCAGGTCAGATACGCAGTATTTT; clone size: few; J gene: TRBJ2-3; V gene: TRBV20-1; D gene: NA
CDR3 protein: CASIGTGTLPYGYTF; CDR3 DNA: TGTGCCAGCATTGGGACAGGGACCTTACCCTATGGCTACACCTTC; clone size: medium-sized; J gene: TRBJ1-2; V gene: TRBV6-1; D gene: TRBD1
CDR3 protein: CSARQGHYEQYF; CDR3 DNA: TGCAGTGCCCGACAGGGACACTACGAGCAGTACTTC; clone size: NA; J gene: TRBJ2-7; V gene: TRBV20-1; D gene: TRBD1
CDR3 protein: CASSAGTPYNSPLHF; CDR3 DNA: TGTGCCAGCAGCGCCGGGACACCCTATAATTCACCCCTCCACTTT; clone size: NA; J gene: TRBJ1-6; V gene: TRBV9; D gene: NA
CDR3 protein: CSAQGLGNEQYF; CDR3 DNA: TGCAGTGCTCAGGGACTAGGAAACGAGCAGTACTTC; clone size: NA; J gene: TRBJ2-7; V gene: TRBV20-1; D gene: TRBD2
CDR3 protein: CASSTRAGGLSGYTF; CDR3 DNA: TGTGCCAGCAGCACCCGGGCTGGGGGCCTCAGTGGCTACACCTTC; clone size: few; J gene: TRBJ1-2; V gene: TRBV11-2; D gene: NA
CDR3 protein: CASRPHTSGTGSNQPQHF; CDR3 DNA: TGTGCCAGCAGGCCTCATACTTCCGGGACAGGGAGCAATCAGCCCCAGCATTTT; clone size: NA; J gene: TRBJ1-5; V gene: TRBV6-1; D gene: TRBD1
CDR3 protein: CASSPGATSPLHF; CDR3 DNA: TGTGCCAGCTCACCAGGGGCGACCTCACCCCTCCACTTT; clone size: NA; J gene: TRBJ1-6; V gene: TRBV18; D gene: NA
CDR3 protein: CASSVLAGGTDTQYF; CDR3 DNA: TGTGCCAGCAGCGTCCTAGCGGGGGGCACAGATACGCAGTATTTT; clone size: NA; J gene: TRBJ2-3; V gene: TRBV7-9; D gene: TRBD2
CDR3 protein: CASRKDRGYEQYF; CDR3 DNA: TGTGCCAGCAGGAAGGACAGGGGTTACGAGCAGTACTTC; clone size: NA; J gene: TRBJ2-7; V gene: TRBV11-3; D gene: TRBD1
CDR3 protein: CATSRRAGAGELFF; CDR3 DNA: TGTGCCACCAGCAGACGGGCGGGGGCCGGGGAGCTGTTTTTT; clone size: NA; J gene: TRBJ2-2; V gene: TRBV15; D gene: TRBD2
CDR3 protein: CASGGPYSSNTEAFF; CDR3 DNA: TGTGCCAGCGGGGGGCCTTACTCCTCAAACACTGAAGCTTTCTTT; clone size: NA; J gene: TRBJ1-1; V gene: TRBV18; D gene: NA
CDR3 protein: CASSFDRYGYTF; CDR3 DNA: TGCGCCAGCAGCTTTGACCGATATGGCTACACCTTC; clone size: few; J gene: TRBJ1-2; V gene: TRBV5-1; D gene: NA
CDR3 protein: CASTSGMWTYGYTF; CDR3 DNA: TGTGCCAGCACCTCTGGAATGTGGACCTATGGCTACACCTTC; clone size: few; J gene: TRBJ1-2; V gene: TRBV12-3/TRBV12-4; D gene: NA
CDR3 protein: CASSLFRSNTGELFF; CDR3 DNA: TGTGCCAGCAGCTTGTTCCGATCGAACACCGGGGAGCTGTTTTTT; clone size: NA; J gene: TRBJ2-2; V gene: TRBV7-2; D gene: NA
CDR3 protein: CASSPTAIGFTF; CDR3 DNA: TGTGCCAGCAGCCCGACAGCTATCGGCTTCACCTTC; clone size: NA; J gene: TRBJ1-2; V gene: TRBV7-2; D gene: NA
CDR3 protein: CASSLERRGTQYF; CDR3 DNA: TGTGCCAGCAGCTTAGAGCGTCGGGGGACCCAGTACTTC; clone size: NA; J gene: TRBJ2-5; V gene: TRBV11-3; D gene: NA
CDR3 protein: CAWTQGGFYGYTF; CDR3 DNA: TGTGCCTGGACCCAGGGAGGCTTCTATGGCTACACCTTC; clone size: NA; J gene: TRBJ1-2; V gene: TRBV30; D gene: NA
CDR3 protein: CASSPKTEGYTEAFF; CDR3 DNA: TGTGCCAGCTCACCAAAGACTGAAGGGTACACTGAAGCTTTCTTT; clone size: NA; J gene: TRBJ1-1; V gene: TRBV18; D gene: NA
CDR3 protein: CASNTHGHRTEAFF; CDR3 DNA: TGTGCCAGCAACACTCATGGACATAGGACTGAAGCTTTCTTT; clone size: few; J gene: TRBJ1-1; V gene: TRBV28; D gene: NA